This TCR beta chain comes out of a study of cytomegalovirus exposure and HLA in healthy donors. Study conclusions and caveats: Analyzed later, most CMV-associated TCR beta chains appeared HLA-restricted. It was confirmed in vitro that three of the CMV-associated chains were specific for CMV antigens. By HLA locus, TCR association rates varied in a later analysis, with DRB1 showing the most and HLA-C the fewest.

Donors counted as nominally healthy when sampled, yet unrecorded immune exposures were likely. PCR employed 60 Vbeta and 13 Jbeta primers. Repertoires were generated with immunoSEQ multiplex PCR, while TCRdb's copy carries only in-frame clones and drops some. This table holds about 95,000 clones, about 74% found once. The CDR3 sequence is 12 residues long. Germline V gives CDR1 GTSNPN, CDR2 SVGIG (reference sequence). With V trimmed by 7 bases and J by 5 bases, 5 bases remained unmatched. Details on this clone: The antigen remains unidentified.

Sequenced input: PBMCs. This clonotype was sampled from a woman aged 45-59 years in good health and CMV-seropositive. J is TRBJ1-5 and V is TRBV30, with TRBD1 matching 7 bases. CDR3 loop: CASGQAHQPQHF. For the CDR3, the DNA is TGTGCCTCAGGACAGGCCCATCAGCCCCAGCATTTT.